Following are 26 T cell receptor beta chains from one sample sequenced in a study of Ad26.COV2.S vaccination and SARS-CoV-2 variants. Treatment meaning: over 15 received Ad26.COV2.S at low or high dose, single or two shots; 5 received placebo; per-sample allocation not given. Specimen acquisition occurred on day 63 following the initial vaccine or placebo injection. The assay was immunoSEQ multiplex PCR, and TCRdb's table has in-frame clones only and misses some. The top ten clones hold about 4.5% of a sample with about 470,000 clones, about 90% of them seen once. The starting material was peripheral blood, obtained in a trial of Ad26.COV2.S vaccine versus placebo. The receptors were gathered from a person between 18 and 65 years old who received the Ad26.COV2.S COVID-19 vaccine or a placebo.

V is TRBV7-8 and J is TRBJ1-5; no reliable D call. The CDR3 sequence is 13 residues long. The germline V gene encodes CDR1 SGHVS and CDR2 FQNEAQ. Trimming left V 8 bases short and J 2 bases short, with 10 bases between. The CDR3 nucleotides read TGTGCCAGCGGACCGGACGGCAATCAGCCCCAGCATTTT. Translated: CASGPDGNQPQHF.

This chain connects TRBV27 to TRBJ2-3, with TRBD2 matching 9 bases. Germline CDR1 is MNHEY and CDR2 is SMNVEV (reference sequence). Losses at the gene ends were 1 base for V and 7 bases for J; bases not matched to a gene: 9. The CDR3 extends over 16 amino acids. This CDR3 reads CASSLYAAGGPNTQYF. CDR3 nucleotide sequence: TGTGCCAGCAGTTTATATGCGGCGGGAGGGCCGAATACGCAGTATTTT.

The rearrangement links TRBV28 to TRBJ1-2; no firm D call. CDR3 length: 15 amino acids. Trimming removed 3 bases at V and 5 bases at J, with 16 bases between. Germline lookup yields CDR1 MDHEN and CDR2 SYDVKM. CDR3 sequence reads: CASSFIGSGSYGYTF. The CDR3 DNA reads TGTGCCAGCAGTTTTATAGGGAGCGGGTCTTATGGCTACACCTTC.

The chain employs TRBV27 and TRBJ2-1; a weak D match, TRBD2 (6 bases). The V gene lost 4 bases and the J gene lost 2 bases, with 12 bases spanning the gap. Germline loops: CDR1 MNHEY, CDR2 SMNVEV (reference sequence). CDR3 length: 15 amino acids. CDR3 region: CASSWGSGAYNEQFF. The CDR3, as DNA: TGTGCCAGCAGTTGGGGTAGCGGAGCCTACAATGAGCAGTTCTTC.

The chain carries TRBV6-2 or TRBV6-3 and TRBJ2-2; D remains ambiguous. The germline V and J ends were trimmed by 2 bases and 0 bases, with 7 bases remaining between them. CDR1 and CDR2 (germline): MNHEY, SVGEGT. This CDR3 has 15 amino acids. CDR3 DNA sequence: TGTGCCAGCAGTTACATTCAGACGAACACCGGGGAGCTGTTTTTT. Translated: CASSYIQTNTGELFF.

V is TRBV7-9 and J is TRBJ2-5; TRBD2 agrees at 11 bases. Germline V CDR1 and CDR2: SEHNR, FQNEAQ (reference sequence). This CDR3 contains 17 residues. V dropped 1 base and J dropped 1; count of bases not matched to a gene: 5. The CDR3 DNA is TGTGCCAGCAGCTTAGGGGCTAGCGGGAGGTCCCAAGAGACCCAGTACTTC. This codes for CASSLGASGRSQETQYF.

The chain combines TRBV21-1 with TRBJ2-6. TRBV21-1 is termed a pseudogene. The CDR3 extends over 17 amino acids. The CDR3: CASSKWKAISGANVLTF. The CDR3 coding sequence is TGTGCCAGCAGCAAATGGAAGGCCATCTCTGGGGCCAACGTCCTGACTTTC.

This clone was seen a single time. The J gene is TRBJ2-2, the V gene TRBV19, with D perhaps TRBD2 (5 bases). Germline V CDR1 and CDR2: LNHDA, SQIVND (reference sequence). This CDR3 is built from 18 residues. The V and J ends lost 3 bases and 2 bases respectively, with 19 bases between them. The CDR3 DNA reads as TGTGCCAGTAGTATGCCCATCGACTACCTCACTAACACCGGGGAGCTGTTTTTT. It specifies CASSMPIDYLTNTGELFF.

The V call is TRBV3-1 (or the pseudogene TRBV3-2), the J call TRBJ1-4; 7 nucleotides line up with TRBD1. Germline lookup yields CDR1 LGHDT and CDR2 YNNKEL (reference sequence). There are 13 residues in the CDR3. Trimming cost V 3 bases and J 8 bases; bases outside gene matches: 3. CDR3 sequence (DNA): TGTGCCAGCAGCCACAGGACAGGCGAAAAACTGTTTTTT. Translating it yields CASSHRTGEKLFF.

In this sample, this clone turned up once. The gene calls are TRBV7-6 and TRBJ2-3; the D gene is possibly TRBD2 (5 bases). Germline CDR1 SGHVS, CDR2 FNYEAQ. This CDR3 region has 16 residues. V was trimmed by 5 bases and J by 6 bases, leaving 21 bases between them. The CDR3 DNA sequence: TGTGCCAGCAGCGCCCGCCCCAGCGGCTTAGAGGATACGCAGTATTTT. Residues: CASSARPSGLEDTQYF. Looking up the rest from reference TRBV7-6 and TRBJ2-3 gives the full variable domain: GAGVSQSPRYKVTKRGQDVALRCDPISGHVSLYWYRQALGQGPEFLTYFNYEAQQDKSGLPNDRFSAERPEGSISTLTIQRTEQRDSAMYRCASSARPSGLEDTQYFGPGTRLTVL.

In its sample, this clone was seen once. The V and J genes are TRBV27 and TRBJ2-1; 7 bases map to TRBD2. CDR1 and CDR2 from the germline V gene are MNHEY and SMNVEV (reference sequence). The CDR3 is 19 residues long. V shed 5 bases and J 4 bases; nucleotides not matched to a gene: 20. CDR3 coding DNA: TGTGCCAGCAGTCCGATCGCCCTGCTAGCGGCCGAGAATTACAATGAGCAGTTCTTC. Its translation is CASSPIALLAAENYNEQFF.

The chain recombines TRBV4-3 with TRBJ2-5; a weak D match, TRBD2 (5 bases). This CDR3 has 17 residues. The ends were cut back, 0 bases at V and 2 bases at J, with 16 bases in the middle. Germline-derived CDR1 and CDR2 are LGHNA and YSLEER. CDR3 loop: CASSQEWLARNQETQYF. The DNA for the CDR3 is TGCGCCAGCAGCCAAGAGTGGCTAGCAAGAAATCAAGAGACCCAGTACTTC.

This sequence joins TRBV5-1 and TRBJ2-3; D perhaps matches TRBD1 (5 bases). Germline assignment: CDR1 SGHRS and CDR2 YFSETQ. The CDR3 runs 12 residues. V was trimmed by 0 bases and J by 6 bases, leaving 5 bases between them. The CDR3 DNA sequence: TGCGCCAGCAGCTTGGAGGGGGATACGCAGTATTTT. It encodes CASSLEGDTQYF.

The chain links TRBV6-5 to TRBJ2-7, with TRBD2 matching 11 bases. CDR1 is MNHEY and CDR2 is SVGAGI in the germline V gene. Trimming at V came to 6 bases and at J to 0 bases, leaving 4 bases not matched to a gene. The CDR3 is made up of 15 amino acids. This chain's CDR3 is CASRITSGSSYEQYF. Here the CDR3 DNA reads TGTGCCAGCAGAATTACTAGCGGGAGCTCCTACGAGCAGTACTTC.

In nucleotides, the CDR3 is TGTGCCAGCAGCCTATCAGGGGGCGGGCACAATGAGCAGTTCTTC. It codes for CASSLSGGGHNEQFF. The genes are TRBV6-2 or TRBV6-3 and TRBJ2-1; 8 positions agree with TRBD1. Germline values: CDR1 MNHEY, CDR2 SVGEGT. The CDR3 runs 15 residues. The V and J ends lost 6 bases and 5 bases, in that order; junction bases with no gene match: 9.

As to this clone: The junction does not match germline at one end; this may be a read error. The CDR3 sequence: CASSQEGRTTSHNEQFF. DNA of the CDR3: TGCGCCAGCAGCCAAGAGGGACGGACAACCTCCCACAATGAGCAGTTCTTC. V and J are TRBV4-3 and TRBJ2-1, with D possibly being TRBD1 or TRBD2 (5 bases each). Germline lookup yields CDR1 LGHNA and CDR2 YSLEER. The CDR3 is 17 residues long.

J is TRBJ2-1 and V is TRBV5-1; 12 nucleotides agree with TRBD2. Trimming cost V 0 bases and J 0 bases; bases outside gene matches: 4. This CDR3 is built from 18 residues. Germline loops: CDR1 SGHRS, CDR2 YFSETQ. CDR3 nucleotides: TGCGCCAGCAGCTTGGGACTAGCGGGAGCCGTCTCCTACAATGAGCAGTTCTTC. As protein: CASSLGLAGAVSYNEQFF.

The chain couples TRBV4-1 to TRBJ1-4; D is possibly TRBD1 (5 bases). Per the germline V gene, CDR1 is MGHRA and CDR2 is YSYEKL. Trimming left V 0 bases short and J 5 bases short, with 10 bases between. There are 15 residues in the CDR3. CDR3: CASSQDQGANEKLFF. The CDR3 region has the DNA TGCGCCAGCAGCCAAGACCAGGGTGCCAATGAAAAACTGTTTTTT.

This clone has only one observation. This chain joins TRBV9 and TRBJ2-5, with D possibly being TRBD2 (5 bases). From germline, CDR1 is SGDLS and CDR2 YYNGEE. The V and J ends lost 5 bases and 5 bases respectively, with 7 bases between them. The CDR3 consists of 11 residues. CDR3 DNA sequence: TGTGCCAGCAGTTCGGGGGAGACCCAGTACTTC. Its translation is CASSSGETQYF.

The gene calls are TRBV5-4 and TRBJ2-2, with 7 bases that match TRBD1. The CDR3 extends over 15 amino acids. The germline gives CDR1 SGHNT, CDR2 YYREEE (reference sequence). The V gene end was trimmed by 5 bases and the J gene end by 0 bases; junction bases not matched to a gene: 4. The CDR3 nucleotides read TGTGCCAGCAGTTCCGGGACAGCGAACACCGGGGAGCTGTTTTTT. This codes for CASSSGTANTGELFF.

V usage is TRBV19 and J usage is TRBJ2-1, with D hard to call. Germline V gives CDR1 LNHDA, CDR2 SQIVND (reference sequence). Trimming removed 5 bases from V and 10 bases from J, with 12 bases in between. The length of the CDR3 is 12 residues. The DNA of the CDR3 is TGTGCCAGTAGTGACGACACTCCCGAGCAGTTCTTC. It codes for CASSDDTPEQFF.

This rearrangement joins TRBV12-3 or TRBV12-4 to TRBJ1-1, with 7 positions matching TRBD1. CDR3 length: 13 amino acids. The ends lost 6 bases at V and 10 bases at J; junction bases unmatched: 11. As DNA, the CDR3 is TGTGCCAGCAGAGGACAGGCGGCTCGGGCAGCTTTCTTT. Protein: CASRGQAARAAFF.

The chain has TRBV3-1 (or the pseudogene TRBV3-2) and TRBJ2-3; 13 bases agree with TRBD2. Per the germline V gene, CDR1 is LGHDT and CDR2 is YNNKEL (reference sequence). CDR3 length: 16 amino acids. J was trimmed by 1 base and V by 4 bases; bases with no gene match: 2. The CDR3 region is CASSLTSGRGTDTQYF. The CDR3 DNA sequence: TGTGCCAGCAGCCTTACTAGCGGGAGGGGCACAGATACGCAGTATTTT.

The chain is built from TRBV6-5 and TRBJ2-1, with 7 positions matching TRBD2. The germline gives CDR1 MNHEY, CDR2 SVGAGI. This CDR3 comprises 14 residues. Trimming at V came to 1 base and at J to 6 bases, leaving 3 bases not matched to a gene. In nucleotides, the CDR3 is TGTGCCAGCAGTTACTGGGCTAGCGGCAATGAGCAGTTCTTC. As protein: CASSYWASGNEQFF.

This clone was observed once. The chain's CDR3 is CASSSSGTTEAFF. CDR3 nucleotides: TGTGCCAGCAGTTCATCCGGGACCACTGAAGCTTTCTTT. The chain carries TRBV27 and TRBJ1-1; D might be TRBD1 (5 bases). This CDR3 comprises 13 residues. Trimming stripped 4 bases from V and 4 bases from J, with 10 bases between. Germline V gives CDR1 MNHEY, CDR2 SMNVEV (reference sequence).

This chain uses TRBV3-1 (or the pseudogene TRBV3-2) with TRBJ2-1; D ambiguous. CDR3 length: 11 amino acids. Germline lookup yields CDR1 LGHDT and CDR2 YNNKEL (reference sequence). Trimming took 1 base from V and 14 from J, leaving 9 bases between them. The CDR3 loop reads CASSQGAIKFF. CDR3 DNA: TGTGCCAGCAGCCAAGGGGCTATCAAGTTCTTC.